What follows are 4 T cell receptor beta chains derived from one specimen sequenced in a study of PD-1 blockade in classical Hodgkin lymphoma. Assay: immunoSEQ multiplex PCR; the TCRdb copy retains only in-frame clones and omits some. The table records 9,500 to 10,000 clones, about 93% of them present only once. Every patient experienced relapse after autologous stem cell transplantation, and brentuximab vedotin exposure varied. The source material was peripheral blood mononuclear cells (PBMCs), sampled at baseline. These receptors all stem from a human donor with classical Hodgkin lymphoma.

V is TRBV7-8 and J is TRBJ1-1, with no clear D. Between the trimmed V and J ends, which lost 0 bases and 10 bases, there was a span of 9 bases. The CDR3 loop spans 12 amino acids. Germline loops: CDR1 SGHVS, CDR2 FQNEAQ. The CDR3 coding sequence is TGTGCCAGCAGCTTAGCCCTGGGCTCAGCTTTCTTT. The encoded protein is CASSLALGSAFF.

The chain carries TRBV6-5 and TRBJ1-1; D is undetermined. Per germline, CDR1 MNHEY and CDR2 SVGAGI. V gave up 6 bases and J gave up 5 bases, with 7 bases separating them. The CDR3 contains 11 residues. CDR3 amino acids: CASRDGTEAFF. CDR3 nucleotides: TGTGCCAGCAGGGACGGGACTGAAGCTTTCTTT.

The CDR3 here is CASSIQGQQSDTQYF. For the CDR3, the DNA is TGTGCCAGTAGTATTCAGGGGCAGCAATCCGATACGCAGTATTTT. The chain has TRBV19 and TRBJ2-3, with D possibly TRBD1 on 6 matching bases. There are 15 residues in the CDR3. In germline, CDR1 is LNHDA, CDR2 SQIVND (reference sequence). Trimming shortened V by 3 bases and J by 6 bases, and 16 bases separated the two germline ends.

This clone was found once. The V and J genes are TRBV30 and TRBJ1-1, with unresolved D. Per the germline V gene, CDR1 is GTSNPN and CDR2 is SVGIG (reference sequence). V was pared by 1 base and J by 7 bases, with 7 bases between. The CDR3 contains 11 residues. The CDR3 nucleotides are TGTGCCTGGAGTGCTTACCGTGAAGCTTTCTTT. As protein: CAWSAYREAFF. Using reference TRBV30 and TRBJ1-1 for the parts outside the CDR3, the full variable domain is SQTIHQWPATLVQPVGSPLSLECTVEGTSNPNLYWYRQAAGRGLQLLFYSVGIGQISSEVPQNLSASRPQDRQFILSSKKLLLSDSGFYLCAWSAYREAFFGQGTRLTVV.